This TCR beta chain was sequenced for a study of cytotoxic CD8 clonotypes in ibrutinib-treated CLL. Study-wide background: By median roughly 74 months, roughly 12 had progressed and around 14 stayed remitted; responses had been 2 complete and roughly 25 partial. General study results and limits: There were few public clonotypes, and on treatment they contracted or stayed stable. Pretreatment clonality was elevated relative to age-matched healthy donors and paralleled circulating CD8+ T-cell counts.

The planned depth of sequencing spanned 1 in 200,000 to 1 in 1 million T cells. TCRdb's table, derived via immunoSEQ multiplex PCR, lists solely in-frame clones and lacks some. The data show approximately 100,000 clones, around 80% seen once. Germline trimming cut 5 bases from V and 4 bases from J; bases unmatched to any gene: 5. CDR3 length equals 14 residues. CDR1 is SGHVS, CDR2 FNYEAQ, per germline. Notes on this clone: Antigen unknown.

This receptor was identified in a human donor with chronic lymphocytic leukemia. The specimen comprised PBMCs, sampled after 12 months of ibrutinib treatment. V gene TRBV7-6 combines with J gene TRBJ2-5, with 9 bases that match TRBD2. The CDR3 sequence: CASSRTSERETQYF. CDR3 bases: TGTGCCAGCAGCAGGACTAGCGAGCGAGAGACCCAGTACTTC.